One sample yielded the 29 T cell receptor beta chains listed below, sequenced in a study of blood T cell repertoires in COVID-19. This table comes from immunoSEQ multiplex PCR, and its TCRdb copy is limited to in-frame clones, with some not included. This sample has some 300,000 clones, with about 87% found just once. Sequences were obtained from peripheral blood. These receptors came from an older man with acute or convalescent COVID-19.

With regard to this clone: Other DNA sequences within the sample encode an identical CDR3. The chain has TRBV2 and TRBJ1-2; TRBD1 is a possible D gene (6 bases). The V end was cut by 2 bases, the J end by 4 bases, with 11 bases between. This CDR3 comprises 14 residues. Germline V gene lookup returns CDR1 SNHLY and CDR2 FYNNEI. The CDR3 loop reads CASSELGGTYGYTF. DNA of the CDR3: TGTGCCAGCAGTGAATTAGGGGGAACCTATGGCTACACCTTC.

This clone was detected only a few times. The chain joins TRBV4-3 to TRBJ1-2; D might be TRBD1 (5 bases). Germline lookup yields CDR1 LGHNA and CDR2 YSLEER. The CDR3 length is 15 residues. V lost 1 base, J lost 8 bases, and 17 bases lay in between. CDR3 coding DNA: TGCGCCAGCAGCCAAGTTTTACAGGATGACTTCGGCTACACCTTC. The encoded protein is CASSQVLQDDFGYTF.

V is TRBV7-9 and J is TRBJ2-7; 8 bases are shared with TRBD1. The germline CDR1 and CDR2 sequences are SEHNR and FQNEAQ (reference sequence). The CDR3 is made up of 14 amino acids. J lost 0 bases, V lost 4 bases, and 2 bases had no gene match. The CDR3, as DNA: TGTGCCAGCAGCTCGGGACAGGCCTCCTACGAGCAGTACTTC. Translated: CASSSGQASYEQYF.

V is TRBV9 and J is TRBJ1-1; D remains unclear. The V and J ends lost 4 bases and 8 bases respectively, with 15 bases between them. The CDR3 is 13 residues long. CDR1 SGDLS and CDR2 YYNGEE come from the germline V gene. CDR3 nucleotide sequence: TGTGCCAGCAGCCCCCCTTGGGGAGGAGAAGCTTTCTTT. Protein: CASSPPWGGEAFF.

This clone was observed a single time. The chain couples TRBV6-4 to TRBJ1-5; 8 bases are shared with TRBD1. The CDR3 totals 14 residues. Germline V lookup: CDR1 MRHNA, CDR2 SNTAGT. V dropped 3 bases and J dropped 2; count of bases not matched to a gene: 0. As DNA, the CDR3 is TGTGCCAGCAGTGAACAGGGGGGCAATCAGCCCCAGCATTTT. Encoded protein: CASSEQGGNQPQHF.

V usage is TRBV5-1 and J usage is TRBJ2-5; maybe TRBD2 (5 bases). Trimming shortened V by 4 bases and J by 1 base, and 11 bases separated the two germline ends. The CDR3 has 14 residues. Germline V gene data show CDR1 as SGHRS and CDR2 as YFSETQ. CDR3 nucleotides: TGCGCCAGCAGCGGCTCCGGGGTCCAAGAGACCCAGTACTTC. It codes for CASSGSGVQETQYF.

The chain recombines TRBV30 with TRBJ2-2, with TRBD2 as a possible D gene (6 bases). Trimming removed 3 bases from V and 0 bases from J, with 20 bases in between. The germline gives CDR1 GTSNPN, CDR2 SVGIG (reference sequence). This CDR3 comprises 18 residues. The CDR3 DNA is TGTGCCTGGAGGCCCGAGGGACTTCTAAGATCGAACACCGGGGAGCTGTTTTTT. Protein product: CAWRPEGLLRSNTGELFF.

V usage is TRBV12-3 or TRBV12-4 and J usage is TRBJ1-1; 8 bases are shared with TRBD1. Trimming removed 1 base from V and 7 bases from J; junction bases left unmatched: 2. The CDR3 consists of 13 residues. CDR3 residues: CASSLEGQGEAFF. The DNA of the CDR3 is TGTGCCAGCAGTTTAGAAGGACAGGGTGAAGCTTTCTTT.

V gene TRBV5-4 combines with J gene TRBJ1-1, with TRBD1 matching over 9 bases. Per the germline V gene, CDR1 is SGHNT and CDR2 is YYREEE (reference sequence). This CDR3 has 15 residues. J lost 2 bases, V lost 3 bases, and 5 bases had no gene match. The chain's CDR3 is CASSWDRALNTEAFF. In nucleotides, the CDR3 is TGTGCCAGCAGCTGGGACAGGGCTCTTAACACTGAAGCTTTCTTT. Based on the CDR3 plus reference TRBV5-4 and TRBJ1-1, the full variable domain is ETGVTQSPTHLIKTRGQQVTLRCSSQSGHNTVSWYQQALGQGPQFIFQYYREEENGRGNFPPRFSGLQFPNYSSELNVNALELDDSALYLCASSWDRALNTEAFFGQGTRLTVV.

The chain couples TRBV7-2 to TRBJ2-1, with TRBD2 matching over 7 bases. J was trimmed by 0 bases and V by 2 bases; bases with no gene match: 1. Germline loops: CDR1 SGHTA, CDR2 FQGNSA. The CDR3 spans 15 residues. The CDR3 DNA is TGTGCCAGCAGCTTAAGCGGGGACTCCTACAATGAGCAGTTCTTC. This encodes CASSLSGDSYNEQFF.

V usage is TRBV2 and J usage is TRBJ1-6, with a possible D match to TRBD1 (5 bases). This CDR3 region has 17 residues. V was cut by 6 bases and J by 0 bases, with 15 bases left in between. The V gene's germline CDR1 is SNHLY and CDR2 FYNNEI. The CDR3 here is CASSLRGGTSYNSPLHF. The CDR3, as DNA: TGTGCCAGCAGCCTCCGCGGGGGTACCTCCTATAATTCACCCCTCCACTTT.

V is TRBV5-1 and J is TRBJ1-3, with TRBD1 matching over 12 bases. The CDR3 is made up of 20 amino acids. In germline, CDR1 is SGHRS, CDR2 YFSETQ. With 4 bases clipped from V and 3 bases from J, the junction kept 17 bases outside the gene matches. In DNA form, the CDR3 reads TGCGCCAGCAGCCCCTCCACTAGGGGGACAGGGGGCATGATTGGAAACACCATATATTTT. It is translated as CASSPSTRGTGGMIGNTIYF.

This clone was seen only once. V and J are TRBV29-1 and TRBJ1-4, with a weak D call TRBD1 (5 bases). In germline, CDR1 is SQVTM, CDR2 ANQGSEA. The CDR3 has 14 residues. Trimming removed 2 bases from V and 4 bases from J, with 11 bases in between. The CDR3 spells CSVELTRGNEKLFF. CDR3 nucleotide sequence: TGCAGCGTTGAACTCACAAGGGGTAATGAAAAACTGTTTTTT.

The chain carries TRBV9 and TRBJ1-3; 8 nucleotides align to TRBD1. V shed 0 bases, J shed 2 bases, and the junction held 7 bases outside the gene matches. In germline, CDR1 is SGDLS, CDR2 YYNGEE. CDR3 length: 17 amino acids. The CDR3 protein is CASSVEGQGFAGNTIYF. CDR3 bases: TGTGCCAGCAGCGTAGAAGGACAGGGCTTTGCTGGAAACACCATATATTTT.

The rearrangement uses TRBV7-9 and TRBJ2-1; maybe TRBD2 (5 bases). Germline V gene data show CDR1 as SEHNR and CDR2 as FQNEAQ (reference sequence). This CDR3 is built from 15 residues. V dropped 3 bases and J dropped 4 bases, with 13 bases sitting between them. As DNA, the CDR3 is TGTGCCAGCAGCTTGGATAGCGTCTCATACAATGAGCAGTTCTTC. It is translated as CASSLDSVSYNEQFF. The full variable domain, rest sourced from reference TRBV7-9 and TRBJ2-1, is DTGVSQNPRHKITKRGQNVTFRCDPISEHNRLYWYRQTLGQGPEFLTYFQNEAQLEKSRLLSDRFSAERPKGSFSTLEIQRTEQGDSAMYLCASSLDSVSYNEQFFGPGTRLTVL.

This clone was recorded a few times. The V call is TRBV4-2, the J call TRBJ2-5, with 10 bases lining up with TRBD2. V lost 4 bases and J lost 1; bases outside the gene matches: 12. Germline lookup yields CDR1 LGHNA and CDR2 YNFKEQ. The CDR3 runs to 18 residues. The CDR3 bases are TGTGCCAGCAGCCCCTATCTAGCGGGGGATAACTCCCAAGAGACCCAGTACTTC. This sequence encodes CASSPYLAGDNSQETQYF.

This chain links TRBV3-1 (or the pseudogene TRBV3-2) with TRBJ1-4; tentative D call: TRBD1 (5 bases). Germline V CDR1 and CDR2: LGHDT, YNNKEL (reference sequence). The V end was cut by 2 bases, the J end by 7 bases, with 11 bases between. CDR3 length: 14 residues. CDR3 sequence: CASSQQGLSEKLFF. Here the CDR3 DNA reads TGTGCCAGCAGCCAACAGGGTCTCAGTGAAAAACTGTTTTTT.

The chain recombines TRBV7-8 with TRBJ1-5; TRBD1 is a possible D gene (5 bases). This CDR3 has 14 amino acids. Germline lookup yields CDR1 SGHVS and CDR2 FQNEAQ. V dropped 2 bases and J dropped 4 bases, with 9 bases sitting between them. CDR3 amino acids: CASSLTRVNQPQHF. The CDR3, as DNA: TGTGCCAGCAGCTTAACCAGGGTAAATCAGCCCCAGCATTTT. The complete variable domain, with remaining parts taken from reference TRBV7-8 and TRBJ1-5, reads GAGVSQSPRYKVAKRGQDVALRCDPISGHVSLFWYQQALGQGPEFLTYFQNEAQLDKSGLPSDRFFAERPEGSVSTLKIQRTQQEDSAVYLCASSLTRVNQPQHFGDGTRLSIL.

Comment on this clone: This sample also contains other DNA sequences that code for the same CDR3. This chain connects TRBV6-5 to TRBJ1-4; D unresolved. Germline CDR1 MNHEY, CDR2 SVGAGI. This CDR3 spans 12 amino acids. V lost 6 bases, J lost 7 bases, and 9 bases lay in between. CDR3 in amino acids: CASRGVGEKLFF. Written as DNA, the CDR3 is TGTGCCAGCAGAGGAGTGGGTGAAAAACTGTTTTTT.

This clone was observed a single time. CDR3 in amino acids: CASSVSFRDTQYF. The DNA of the CDR3 is TGTGCCAGCAGCGTATCATTTCGGGATACGCAGTATTTT. This sequence joins TRBV9 and TRBJ2-3; D is undetermined. The CDR3 sequence is 13 residues long. V dropped 1 base and J dropped 6 bases, with 9 bases sitting between them. Germline V gene sequence: CDR1 SGDLS, CDR2 YYNGEE.

The chain employs TRBV19 and TRBJ2-3, with 7 nucleotides matching TRBD1. J lost 7 bases, V lost 3 bases, and 1 base had no gene match. The germline V gene encodes CDR1 LNHDA and CDR2 SQIVND (reference sequence). The CDR3 is made up of 12 amino acids. The CDR3 is CASSMGQYTQYF. CDR3 DNA sequence: TGTGCCAGTAGTATGGGACAGTATACGCAGTATTTT.

Here the CDR3 reads CASRGQGAGNTEAFF. The CDR3 DNA is TGTGCCAGTAGGGGACAGGGGGCGGGAAACACTGAAGCTTTCTTT. The chain uses TRBV19 and TRBJ1-1, with TRBD1 matching over 12 bases. The CDR3 length is 15 residues. V was clipped by 6 bases and J by 2 bases; unmatched bases: 4. CDR1 is LNHDA and CDR2 is SQIVND in the germline V gene (reference sequence).

This chain joins TRBV30 and TRBJ1-2; weak D call: TRBD1 (6 bases). The V end lost 3 bases, the J end lost 4 bases, and 15 bases lay between the germline ends. This CDR3 contains 14 residues. In germline, CDR1 is GTSNPN, CDR2 SVGIG (reference sequence). The CDR3 sequence: CAWSILRTAYGYTF. In DNA, the CDR3 is TGTGCCTGGAGCATATTAAGGACAGCCTATGGCTACACCTTC.

The table lists this clone with a few counts. This chain connects TRBV5-1 to TRBJ1-2; TRBD1 might be the D (5 bases). The CDR3 is 17 amino acids. V was cut by 0 bases and J by 2 bases, with 17 bases left in between. Germline-derived CDR1 and CDR2 are SGHRS and YFSETQ. The DNA of the CDR3 is TGCGCCAGCAGCTTGGACTTGGGGCCTTCGCGAAACTATGGCTACACCTTC. Translating gives CASSLDLGPSRNYGYTF.

This clone was picked up one time. V usage is TRBV9 and J usage is TRBJ2-3; D remains unclear. Trimming cost V 0 bases and J 0 bases, with 5 bases left between them. Germline loops: CDR1 SGDLS, CDR2 YYNGEE. There are 14 residues in the CDR3. DNA for the CDR3: TGTGCCAGCAGCGTAGCACTGAGCACAGATACGCAGTATTTT. Translating it yields CASSVALSTDTQYF.

The chain employs TRBV10-2 and TRBJ2-2; the match to TRBD2 covers 12 bases. Germline V gives CDR1 WSHSY, CDR2 SAAADI. Trimming cost V 7 bases and J 5 bases; bases outside gene matches: 11. The CDR3 has 17 residues. This CDR3 is CASTMLAGGPMTGELFF. For the CDR3, the DNA is TGCGCCAGCACTATGCTAGCGGGAGGGCCGATGACCGGGGAGCTGTTTTTT.

The chain uses TRBV6-6 and TRBJ1-3, with D unclear. Germline V CDR1 and CDR2: MNHNY, SVGAGI (reference sequence). The CDR3 runs to 13 residues. V was shortened by 5 bases and J by 0 bases, with 5 bases between the two germline ends. CDR3 protein: CASSGGSGNTIYF. DNA for the CDR3: TGTGCCAGCAGTGGAGGCTCTGGAAACACCATATATTTT.

The rearrangement uses TRBV12-3 or TRBV12-4 and TRBJ1-5; D remains ambiguous. The CDR3 totals 12 residues. Trimming cost V 3 bases and J 6 bases, with 6 bases left between them. The CDR3 region has the DNA TGTGCCAGCAGTTTGGCTGGTCAGCCCCAGCATTTT. This codes for CASSLAGQPQHF.

The chain links TRBV4-3 to TRBJ1-4; 8 bases are a match to TRBD1. V lost 3 bases, J lost 1 base, and 4 bases stayed unmatched. This CDR3 is built from 16 residues. Looked up from germline, CDR1 is LGHNA and CDR2 is YSLEER. The CDR3 spells CASSQDGQGTNEKLFF. For the CDR3, the DNA is TGCGCCAGCAGCCAGGACGGACAGGGAACTAATGAAAAACTGTTTTTT.